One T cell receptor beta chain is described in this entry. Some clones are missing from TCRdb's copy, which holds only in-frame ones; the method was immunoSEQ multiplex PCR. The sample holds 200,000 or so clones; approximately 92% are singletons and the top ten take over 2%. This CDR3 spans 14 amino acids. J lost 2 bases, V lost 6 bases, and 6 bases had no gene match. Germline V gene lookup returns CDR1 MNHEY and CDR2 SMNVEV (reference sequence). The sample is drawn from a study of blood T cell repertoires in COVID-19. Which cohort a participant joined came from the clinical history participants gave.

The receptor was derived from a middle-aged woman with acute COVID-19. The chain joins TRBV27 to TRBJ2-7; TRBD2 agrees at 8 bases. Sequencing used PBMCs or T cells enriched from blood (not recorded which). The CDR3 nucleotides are TGTGCCAGCAGCCGCTTAGCGGGGACCTACGAGCAGTACTTC. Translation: CASSRLAGTYEQYF.